This TCR beta chain derives from a study of Ad26.COV2.S vaccination and SARS-CoV-2 variants. Assay: immunoSEQ multiplex PCR; the TCRdb copy retains only in-frame clones and omits some. The sample has 250,000 or so clones, around nine tenths seen once. Treatment of the sample: 15 to 20 received Ad26.COV2.S at low or high dose, single or two shots; 5 received placebo; per-sample allocation not given. Sampling took place 63 days after the first vaccine or placebo injection. V trimming: 3 bases; J trimming: 0 bases; junction bases outside the gene matches: 0. CDR1 and CDR2 from the germline V gene are SGHTA and FQGTGA. The CDR3 runs 15 residues. Note on this clone: At the DNA level, this CDR3 is encoded by other sequences in the same sample as well.

The starting material was peripheral blood, obtained in a trial of Ad26.COV2.S vaccine versus placebo. This clonotype was obtained from a person aged 18-60 years who received the Ad26.COV2.S COVID-19 vaccine or a placebo. The chain uses TRBV7-3 and TRBJ2-1; 9 bases agree with TRBD1. CDR3 region: CASSLDRGSYNEQFF. The CDR3 bases are TGTGCCAGCAGCTTGGACAGGGGCTCCTACAATGAGCAGTTCTTC.